The 24 T cell receptor beta chains reported below all come from one sample, sequenced in a study of OX40 agonist ivuxolimab in advanced cancers. Assay: immunoSEQ multiplex PCR; the TCRdb copy retains only in-frame clones and omits some. The sample lists 75,000 or so clones; less than 90% were seen once. The specimen was CD4+ or CD8+ T cells sorted from blood, collected in a trial of the OX40 agonist ivuxolimab. The receptors shown here come from an adult with an advanced solid tumor such as melanoma, head and neck, liver or kidney cancer.

The chain recombines TRBV18 with TRBJ1-4; D uncertain. Germline V CDR1 and CDR2: KGHSH, LQKENI. The CDR3 length is 14 residues. V was pared by 3 bases and J by 0 bases, with 5 bases between. CDR3: CASSPFATNEKLFF. The CDR3 DNA sequence: TGTGCCAGCTCACCCTTTGCAACTAATGAAAAACTGTTTTTT.

The genes are TRBV5-1 and TRBJ1-1; unclear D gene. The CDR3 loop spans 12 amino acids. The germline V gene encodes CDR1 SGHRS and CDR2 YFSETQ. Deletions cut 4 bases from V and 1 base from J, with 5 bases between. CDR3 residues: CASSPGNTEAFF. The CDR3 DNA reads TGCGCCAGCAGCCCGGGGAACACTGAAGCTTTCTTT. Based on the CDR3 plus reference TRBV5-1 and TRBJ1-1, the full variable domain is KAGVTQTPRYLIKTRGQQVTLSCSPISGHRSVSWYQQTPGQGLQFLFEYFSETQRNKGNFPGRFSGRQFSNSRSEMNVSTLELGDSALYLCASSPGNTEAFFGQGTRLTVV.

The rearrangement uses TRBV6-1 and TRBJ1-4, with 9 bases lining up with TRBD1. This CDR3 is 14 amino acids long. CDR1 and CDR2 from the germline V gene are MNHNS and SASEGT. J was trimmed by 9 bases and V by 6 bases; bases with no gene match: 8. CDR3: CASSRDRDRKKLFF. The CDR3 region has the DNA TGTGCCAGCAGCCGGGACAGGGATAGGAAAAAACTGTTTTTT.

This clone appeared a few times. The J gene is TRBJ1-5, the V gene TRBV19, with TRBD1 as a possible D gene (5 bases). V lost 2 bases, J lost 6 bases, and 8 bases lay in between. The CDR3 is made up of 13 amino acids. CDR1 is LNHDA, CDR2 SQIVND, per germline (reference sequence). The CDR3 protein is CASSIRGGQPQHF. The CDR3 bases are TGTGCCAGTAGTATAAGGGGAGGTCAGCCCCAGCATTTT.

This clone has only one observation. The J gene is TRBJ1-2, the V gene TRBV28; D not resolved. Per the germline V gene, CDR1 is MDHEN and CDR2 is SYDVKM. The CDR3 runs to 13 residues. Trimming cost V 1 base and J 2 bases, with 5 bases left between them. The CDR3 DNA follows: TGTGCCAGCAGTTTATTGACAAACTATGGCTACACCTTC. Its protein is CASSLLTNYGYTF.

CDR3: CASSLGAGRNTEAFF. The CDR3 DNA follows: TGTGCCAGCAGCTTAGGAGCGGGACGGAACACTGAAGCTTTCTTT. The chain links TRBV11-1 to TRBJ1-1; D is perhaps TRBD1 (5 bases). V gave up 1 base and J gave up 1 base, with 10 bases separating them. Germline CDR1 is SGHAT and CDR2 is FQDESV (reference sequence). This CDR3 contains 15 residues.

The chain carries TRBV6-5 and TRBJ2-7; TRBD1 matches at 8 bases. Per germline, CDR1 MNHEY and CDR2 SVGAGI. The CDR3 extends over 16 amino acids. V was pared by 0 bases and J by 3 bases, with 7 bases of the junction left unmatched. Here the CDR3 DNA reads TGTGCCAGCAGTTACTCGAAGGACAGGGCGGACTACGAGCAGTACTTC. This gives the protein CASSYSKDRADYEQYF.

The CDR3 nucleotides are TGTGCCACCAGCAGAGGGACTAAAAAAGAAGAGACCCAGTACTTC. The encoded protein is CATSRGTKKEETQYF. The chain recombines TRBV15 with TRBJ2-5; possible D gene TRBD2, 6 bases. V was cut by 1 base and J by 3 bases, with 12 bases left in between. CDR1 and CDR2 (germline): LNHNV, YYDKDF (reference sequence). The CDR3 extends over 15 amino acids.

The chain joins TRBV11-2 to TRBJ2-3; D gene uncertain. Trimming stripped 4 bases from V and 1 base from J, with 6 bases between. CDR3 length: 13 residues. The germline V gene encodes CDR1 SGHAT and CDR2 FQNNGV. The CDR3 region has the DNA TGTGCCAGCAGCTACACAGGCACAGATACGCAGTATTTT. Protein product: CASSYTGTDTQYF.

This chain joins TRBV7-6 and TRBJ1-1; perhaps TRBD1 as D (5 bases). Trimming pared 4 bases from V and 6 bases from J, leaving 21 bases between. Germline lookup yields CDR1 SGHVS and CDR2 FNYEAQ. This CDR3 has 16 residues. Here the CDR3 DNA reads TGTGCCAGCAGCTCCCTGGGGGGGTTAGAAATCGCTGAAGCTTTCTTT. Protein: CASSSLGGLEIAEAFF.

The J gene is TRBJ1-2, the V gene TRBV19; D possibly corresponds to TRBD1 (6 bases). Trimming took 6 bases from V and 1 from J, leaving 12 bases between them. The germline V gene has CDR1 LNHDA and CDR2 SQIVND (reference sequence). The CDR3 runs to 14 residues. CDR3 sequence: CASSLRGDNYGYTF. The CDR3 nucleotides are TGTGCCAGTAGCCTTAGGGGGGATAACTATGGCTACACCTTC.

V and J are TRBV19 and TRBJ2-1; D is undetermined. This CDR3 has 13 residues. Trimming left V 5 bases short and J 8 bases short, with 13 bases between. Germline V gives CDR1 LNHDA, CDR2 SQIVND (reference sequence). DNA for the CDR3: TGTGCCAGTAGTTGGCTTGGGATCGATGAGCAGTTCTTC. This encodes CASSWLGIDEQFF.

This chain joins TRBV15 and TRBJ2-7, with TRBD2 as a possible D gene (6 bases). The germline CDR1 and CDR2 sequences are LNHNV and YYDKDF (reference sequence). The CDR3 length is 15 residues. The V end lost 0 bases, the J end lost 0 bases, and 9 bases lay between the germline ends. This CDR3 is CATSRDGTRSYEQYF. The CDR3 nucleotides read TGTGCCACCAGCAGAGACGGGACTCGCTCCTACGAGCAGTACTTC.

This clone has a single count. This chain uses TRBV9 with TRBJ1-3; 11 bases align to TRBD1. Looked up from germline, CDR1 is SGDLS and CDR2 is YYNGEE. The CDR3 consists of 14 residues. V was pared by 1 base and J by 8 bases, with 2 bases of the junction left unmatched. CDR3 DNA sequence: TGTGCCAGCAGCGTAAAGGGACAGGGGGACACCATATATTTT. This gives the protein CASSVKGQGDTIYF.

V is TRBV18 and J is TRBJ2-1; tentative D call: TRBD1 (5 bases). The CDR3 is 15 amino acids. Germline V gene lookup returns CDR1 KGHSH and CDR2 LQKENI. The V and J ends lost 3 bases and 0 bases respectively, with 9 bases between them. CDR3 sequence reads: CASSPTVISYNEQFF. CDR3 DNA sequence: TGTGCCAGCTCACCGACAGTCATCTCCTACAATGAGCAGTTCTTC.

By its share, this clone is medium-sized. The rearrangement joins TRBV7-9 to TRBJ2-7; D is unresolved. Germline V gene sequence: CDR1 SEHNR, CDR2 FQNEAQ (reference sequence). Trimming took 4 bases from V and 2 from J, leaving 15 bases between them. This CDR3 comprises 15 residues. This CDR3 reads CASSSSSRAAYEQYF. The CDR3 DNA reads TGTGCCAGCAGCTCGTCGTCACGGGCTGCCTACGAGCAGTACTTC.

This chain connects TRBV2 to TRBJ1-5; 7 positions agree with TRBD1. Germline V gene lookup returns CDR1 SNHLY and CDR2 FYNNEI. The CDR3 has 14 amino acids. After removal of 6 bases from V and 3 bases from J, the junction contained 5 bases not matched to a gene. CDR3 sequence reads: CASRETGLNQPQHF. CDR3 DNA sequence: TGTGCCAGCAGGGAGACAGGGCTCAATCAGCCCCAGCATTTT.

The chain has TRBV11-1 and TRBJ2-1; the match to TRBD2 covers 8 bases. The CDR3 consists of 15 residues. CDR1 SGHAT and CDR2 FQDESV come from the germline V gene (reference sequence). With 6 bases clipped from V and 3 bases from J, the junction kept 7 bases outside the gene matches. The CDR3 protein is CASSKTLADYNEQFF. CDR3 DNA: TGTGCCAGCAGTAAGACACTAGCGGACTACAATGAGCAGTTCTTC.

The rearrangement links TRBV19 to TRBJ1-5; tentatively, D is TRBD1 (6 bases). The V end was cut by 3 bases, the J end by 6 bases, with 15 bases between. Germline CDR1 is LNHDA and CDR2 is SQIVND (reference sequence). The CDR3 covers 15 residues. The DNA of the CDR3 is TGTGCCAGTAGTATCGCTCGGGGGCAGGGTCAGCCCCAGCATTTT. Amino acids: CASSIARGQGQPQHF.

This clone was detected once. This sequence joins TRBV29-1 and TRBJ1-4, with D possibly matching TRBD1 (6 bases). The CDR3 spans 15 residues. The V end was cut by 3 bases, the J end by 1 base, with 12 bases between. Germline CDR1 reads SQVTM; CDR2 reads ANQGSEA. The CDR3 DNA reads TGCAGCGTTGAGGGGCAGGGGATAACTAATGAAAAACTGTTTTTT. Protein: CSVEGQGITNEKLFF.

The J gene is TRBJ1-3, the V gene TRBV4-2; TRBD1 is a possible D gene (5 bases). CDR1 LGHNA and CDR2 YNFKEQ come from the germline V gene. Trimming removed 0 bases from V and 4 bases from J, with 13 bases in between. The CDR3 is 16 residues long. This chain's CDR3 is CASSQDHGAPGNTIYF. CDR3 in DNA: TGTGCCAGCAGCCAAGATCATGGGGCTCCGGGAAACACCATATATTTT.

V usage is TRBV4-1 and J usage is TRBJ2-1; possibly TRBD1 or TRBD2 for D (5 bases each). Germline lookup yields CDR1 MGHRA and CDR2 YSYEKL. The length of the CDR3 is 18 residues. Trimming removed 4 bases at V and 0 bases at J, with 19 bases between. CDR3 coding DNA: TGCGCCAGCAGCCCAGAGGGGCTGGGGACCATCTCCTACAATGAGCAGTTCTTC. Its translation: CASSPEGLGTISYNEQFF.

The V call is TRBV28, the J call TRBJ1-2, with 8 bases matching TRBD1. CDR3 length equals 15 residues. Germline CDR1 is MDHEN and CDR2 is SYDVKM. J gave up 4 bases and V 5 bases, and 9 bases lay outside the gene matches. The CDR3 nucleotides are TGTGCCAGCAGTCCCGCGGACAGGGTAACCTATGGCTACACCTTC. It codes for CASSPADRVTYGYTF.

This clone showed up just a few times. The chain combines TRBV5-4 with TRBJ1-4, with a weak D call TRBD1 (5 bases). The ends were cut back, 4 bases at V and 6 bases at J, with 13 bases in the middle. Per germline, CDR1 SGHNT and CDR2 YYREEE (reference sequence). The CDR3 is 14 residues long. CDR3 sequence: CASSHRDGDEKLFF. CDR3 bases: TGTGCCAGCAGCCACCGGGACGGCGATGAAAAACTGTTTTTT.